This is a list of T cell receptor beta chains from one sample in a study of T cell responses to AZD1222 COVID-19 vaccine. Assay used: immunoSEQ multiplex PCR; TCRdb lists only in-frame clones, some missing. This repertoire shows approximately 120,000 clones, around nine tenths found once; its top ten account for approximately 7.5%. Here the sequenced sample was peripheral blood, taken on day 0 of AZD1222 vaccination. The source is an adult in good health. CDR3s include the opening cysteine and the closing phenylalanine or tryptophan. Size is omitted from some rows. Given values are once, few, many or a class for expanded clones.

clone_size v_call cdr3_aa
- TRBV6-2/TRBV6-3 CASSYGAGGRYEQYF
- TRBV28 CASRAGPGGAETQYF
- TRBV5-1 CASSWPPGTGFSGANVLTF
few TRBV3-1/TRBV3-2 CASSQDSGPGEQFF
- TRBV28 CASSFSRSDQPQHF
- TRBV18 CASSRLVTGANVLTF
- TRBV10-3 CAISDQNNEQFF
- TRBV2 CASLGREQYF
once TRBV11-2 CASSLRGGENSPLHF
- TRBV9 CASSVGLAETYNEQFF
- TRBV2 CASSDMETQYF
- TRBV10-3 CAIQDRGGDEQYF
once TRBV7-2 CASRQGLANEQFF
- TRBV6-5 CANSLSGLSYEQYF
- TRBV3-1/TRBV3-2 CASSQRGGGKTETQYF
- TRBV5-1 CASSLSRDRGDEQFF
- TRBV5-5 CASSLDPATQANYGYTF
- TRBV28 CASSDAQNQINQPQHF
once TRBV12-5 CASQTGHTGQETQYF
- TRBV12-3/TRBV12-4 CASSRADYSPLHF
- TRBV5-1 CASSLGQGAVYEQFF
- TRBV5-1 CASSLGGQPEEKLFF
- TRBV15 CATSRDGGDLGEQYF
- TRBV19 CASSAGFGEQFF
- TRBV4-1 CATRPPKQQGANTEAFF
- TRBV2 CASLGQINYGYTF
- TRBV28 CASRPGTSGRETQYF
- TRBV19 CASSNRDRADSPLHF
- TRBV29-1 CSVGLMSSYNEQFF
few TRBV4-1 CASSQDQAGGFFEQYF
- TRBV28 CASTPMGKTYEQYF
- TRBV4-1 CASSQAPLVTTGELFF
- TRBV5-1 CASSSTSGSQETQYF
- TRBV9 CASSVEGGGNTIYF
- TRBV7-8 CASSFGRDSPLHF
- TRBV9 CASSVGGLGNEQFF
- TRBV18 CASSRTGPDTQYF
- TRBV29-1 CSVALTATNEKLFF
- TRBV9 CASSDAGGSYNEQFF
- TRBV29-1 CSVVRPKGTGTGYEQYF
- TRBV11-2 CASTLQVMGLSRGELFF
- TRBV28 CASTFRVPQPQHF
- TRBV11-2 CASSLDRGEGRIYEQYF
- TRBV24-1 CATSNPGTSGSGEYNEQFF
- TRBV24-1 CATSDSGGPNEKLFF
- TRBV6-5 CASSNQDRQPQHF
- TRBV7-9 CASSLGQGASDTEAFF
- TRBV5-8 CASSLGDTSRNEQFF
- TRBV29-1 CSVLDREQYF
- TRBV9 CASGHDSSYNSPLHF
- TRBV25-1 CASSRLAGYNEQFF
few TRBV2 CASSGVRGYEQYF
- TRBV27 CASSARLGGNQPQHF
- TRBV28 CASSLSQRNTEAFF